The rows below give T cell receptor beta chains drawn from one sample of a study of Ad26.COV2.S vaccination and SARS-CoV-2 variants. Sequencing used immunoSEQ multiplex PCR; TCRdb keeps in-frame clones, though not all of them. The sample consists of about 410,000 clones, 89% of them appearing once. The sequenced sample was peripheral blood, obtained in a trial of Ad26.COV2.S vaccine versus placebo. The receptors shown here come from a person aged 18-60 years who received the Ad26.COV2.S COVID-19 vaccine or a placebo. Both conserved end residues are part of each CDR3. A D gene is named only where the DNA matches it firmly.

TRBV7-2,-,TRBJ1-2,TGTGCCAGCAGCCTAAATGCTCACCACGGGTCCTTAGATGGCTACACCTTC,CASSLNAHHGSLDGYTF
TRBV30,-,TRBJ1-4,TGTGCCTGGAGGGACAGCTTCAATGAAAAACTGTTTTTT,CAWRDSFNEKLFF
TRBV19,-,TRBJ1-3,TGTGCCAGTAGTATAAACCCCATGCTCTCCGGAAACACCATATATTTT,CASSINPMLSGNTIYF
TRBV7-2,TRBD2,TRBJ2-4,TGTGCCAGCAGCCCGGGGGGGTCCAAAAACATTCAGTACTTC,CASSPGGSKNIQYF
TRBV7-3,-,TRBJ2-5,TGTGCCAGCAGCTCCCTAAGGGTGGTGTTGGAGACCCAGTACTTC,CASSSLRVVLETQYF
TRBV5-4,TRBD2,TRBJ2-7,TGTGCCAGCAGCGCAGGACTAGCGGGAGGATTCTACGAGCAGTACTTC,CASSAGLAGGFYEQYF
TRBV7-2,-,TRBJ1-2,TGTGCCAGCAGCTTAGGTCACAGGGCGTATGGCTACACCTTC,CASSLGHRAYGYTF
TRBV5-6,-,TRBJ2-3,TGTGCCAGCAGCTTGTTTAAGGCAGGGTGGAAAGATACGCAGTATTTT,CASSLFKAGWKDTQYF
TRBV28,-,TRBJ1-3,TGTGCCAGCAGCGACCTTCTCGGGCTCTCTGGAAACACCATATATTTT,CASSDLLGLSGNTIYF
TRBV18,-,TRBJ2-2,TGTGCCAGCTCACCACCCGGCGGCGGGGAGCTGTTTTTT,CASSPPGGGELFF
TRBV5-1,-,TRBJ2-6,TGCGCCAGCAGCTCGGACTTCCCTGGGGCCAACGTCCTGACTTTC,CASSSDFPGANVLTF
TRBV6-1,-,TRBJ1-4,TGTGCCAGCAGTGAAGTTCGGGGAAAACTGTTTTTT,CASSEVRGKLFF
TRBV10-2,-,TRBJ1-2,TGCGCCAGCAGTGAGTCTCGGGACGGGTATGGCTACACCTTC,CASSESRDGYGYTF
TRBV3-1/TRBV3-2,TRBD1,TRBJ2-5,TGTGCCAGCAGCCAAGTAGGGACAGGGGACACTCGGGTGACCCAGTACTTC,CASSQVGTGDTRVTQYF
TRBV28,TRBD1,TRBJ2-7,TGTGCCAGCAGTTACGGGACAGGGAGGGGAGGACACTACGAGCAGTACTTC,CASSYGTGRGGHYEQYF
TRBV7-9,-,TRBJ1-1,TGTGCCAGCAGCTTAGCAGGACATCGTGAAGCTTTCTTT,CASSLAGHREAFF
TRBV6-5,-,TRBJ1-2,TGTGCCAGCAGTTACTTGGGGGCCCACTATGGCTACACCTTC,CASSYLGAHYGYTF
TRBV5-1,-,TRBJ2-1,TGCGCCAGCAGCTTGGTAGGTGAGCAGTTCTTC,CASSLVGEQFF
TRBV11-3,-,TRBJ2-1,TGTGCCAGCAGCTTAAGAAGGTGGGAGGGAGGGGGTGAGCAGTTCTTC,CASSLRRWEGGGEQFF
TRBV6-4,-,TRBJ1-6,TGTGCCAGCAGTGAGGGGGCTAATTCACCCCTCCACTTT,CASSEGANSPLHF
TRBV30,-,TRBJ2-3,TGTGCCTGGAAGGGTAGCACAGATACGCAGTATTTT,CAWKGSTDTQYF
TRBV20-1,-,TRBJ1-1,TGCAGTGCTAGTGAGGACACCCGCCCCACTGAAGCTTTCTTT,CSASEDTRPTEAFF
TRBV19,-,TRBJ2-1,TGTGCCAGTAGTATCAGCGGAAGCTCCTACAATGAGCAGTTCTTC,CASSISGSSYNEQFF